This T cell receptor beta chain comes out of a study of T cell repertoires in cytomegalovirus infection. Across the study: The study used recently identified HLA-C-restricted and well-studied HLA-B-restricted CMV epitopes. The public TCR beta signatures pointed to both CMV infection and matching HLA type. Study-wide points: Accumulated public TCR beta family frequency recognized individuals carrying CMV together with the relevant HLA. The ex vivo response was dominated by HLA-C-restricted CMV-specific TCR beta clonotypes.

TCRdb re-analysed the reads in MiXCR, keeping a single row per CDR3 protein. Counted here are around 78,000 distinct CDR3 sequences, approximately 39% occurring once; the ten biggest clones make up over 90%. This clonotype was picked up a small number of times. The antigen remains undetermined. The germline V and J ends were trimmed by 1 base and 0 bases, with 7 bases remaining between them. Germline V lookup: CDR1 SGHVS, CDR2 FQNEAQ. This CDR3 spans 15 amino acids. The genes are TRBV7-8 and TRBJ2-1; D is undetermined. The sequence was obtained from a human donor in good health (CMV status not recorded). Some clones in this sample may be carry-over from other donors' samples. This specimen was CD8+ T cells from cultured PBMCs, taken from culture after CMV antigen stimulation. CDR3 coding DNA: TGTGCCAGCAGCTTAGGCCCGGGCTCCTACAATGAGCAGTTCTTC. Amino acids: CASSLGPGSYNEQFF.